This TCR beta chain was observed in a study of cytomegalovirus exposure and HLA in healthy donors. Study conclusions and caveats: Presence/absence analyses treated sequencing depth as roughly uniform across donors. When analyzed later, a missense DCLRE1C variant was found to be linked to TCR beta V- and J-gene trimming. Prior analysis indicated that the majority of TCR beta V segments exhibited productivity approximately 90% or approximately 30% of the time.

Trimming removed 7 bases from V and 4 bases from J, with 13 bases in between. Germline V gene sequence: CDR1 SGHTA, CDR2 FQGNSA. This CDR3 spans 13 amino acids. The table lists this clone with a few counts. The antigen remains undetermined. Primers included in the PCR were 60 Vbeta and 13 Jbeta primers. The table came from immunoSEQ multiplex PCR; TCRdb's copy has only in-frame clones and leaves some out. The sample has 90,000 or so clones, 55% to 75% seen once. Sequencing used PBMCs. The TCR sequence derives from a woman between 18 and 30 years old in good health and CMV-seropositive. The chain combines TRBV7-2 with TRBJ1-1, with D perhaps matching TRBD1 (6 bases). The CDR3 loop is CASTQGRGTEAFF. The CDR3 coding sequence is TGTGCCAGCACCCAGGGGAGGGGCACTGAAGCTTTCTTT.